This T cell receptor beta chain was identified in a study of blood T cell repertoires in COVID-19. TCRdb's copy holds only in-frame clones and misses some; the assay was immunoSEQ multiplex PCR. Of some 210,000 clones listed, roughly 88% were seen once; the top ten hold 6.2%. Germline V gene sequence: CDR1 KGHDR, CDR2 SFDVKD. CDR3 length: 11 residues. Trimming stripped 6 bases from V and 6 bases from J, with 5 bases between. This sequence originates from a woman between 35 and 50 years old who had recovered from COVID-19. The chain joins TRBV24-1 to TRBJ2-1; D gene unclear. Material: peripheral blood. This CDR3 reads CATSTGNEQFF. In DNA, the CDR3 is TGTGCCACCAGTACTGGCAATGAGCAGTTCTTC.